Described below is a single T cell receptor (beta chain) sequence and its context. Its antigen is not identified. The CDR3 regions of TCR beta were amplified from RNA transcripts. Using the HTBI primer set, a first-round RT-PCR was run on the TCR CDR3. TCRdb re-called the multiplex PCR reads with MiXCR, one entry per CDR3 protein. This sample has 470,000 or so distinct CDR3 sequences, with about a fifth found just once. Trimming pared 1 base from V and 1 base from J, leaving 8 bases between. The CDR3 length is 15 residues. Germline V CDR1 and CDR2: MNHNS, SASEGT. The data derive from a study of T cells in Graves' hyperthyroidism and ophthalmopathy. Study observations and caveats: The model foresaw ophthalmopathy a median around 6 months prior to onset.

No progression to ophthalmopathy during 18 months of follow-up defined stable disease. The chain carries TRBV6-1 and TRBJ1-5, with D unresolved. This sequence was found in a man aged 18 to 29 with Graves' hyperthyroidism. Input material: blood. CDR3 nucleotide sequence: TGTGCCAGCAGTGAAGGGGAAGGCAGCAATCAGCCCCAGCATTTT. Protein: CASSEGEGSNQPQHF.